This is a list of T cell receptor beta chains from one sample in a study of cytomegalovirus exposure and HLA in healthy donors. Repertoires were generated with immunoSEQ multiplex PCR, while TCRdb's copy carries only in-frame clones and drops some. The sample includes under 300,000 clones, about 90% of them seen just once. The sequencing sample was made of PBMCs. All receptors derive from a woman in her twenties or thirties in good health and CMV-seropositive. The CDR3 runs from the conserved cysteine through the conserved F or W. D genes are given only for firm matches. Size is omitted from some rows. Given values are once, few, many or a class for expanded clones.

>TRBD1|TRBJ2-2|TRBV19|few
TGTGCCAGTACCAGGGGACAGGGGGCGGACACCGGGGAGCTGTTTTTT
CASTRGQGADTGELFF
>TRBD1|TRBJ2-7|TRBV19|few
TGTGCCAGTAGTCCTCGACAGGGTAGTTCCGTCGAGCAGTACTTC
CASSPRQGSSVEQYF
>TRBD1|TRBJ2-7|TRBV2|-
TGTGCCAGCAGGGGACAGGGAGTCTACGAGCAGTACTTC
CASRGQGVYEQYF
>TRBD2|TRBJ2-1|TRBV19|-
TGTGCCAGTGGACAAAGCGGGATCTCCAATGAGCAGTTCTTC
CASGQSGISNEQFF
>-|TRBJ2-2|TRBV2|-
TGTGCCAGCAGGTCGGGATGGGGTAAGAGAGCCGGGGAGCTGTTTTTT
CASRSGWGKRAGELFF
>-|TRBJ1-4|TRBV5-1|-
TGCGCCAGCAGCTTGGAAGGAGGGGTCAGGGAAAAACTGTTTTTT
CASSLEGGVREKLFF
>-|TRBJ2-7|TRBV6-5|-
TGTGCCAGCAGTTACGGGCTCGACTACGAGCAGTACTTC
CASSYGLDYEQYF
>TRBD1|TRBJ1-1|TRBV4-1|-
TGCGCCAGCAGCCAATGGACAGGGATGAACACTGAAGCTTTCTTT
CASSQWTGMNTEAFF
>TRBD1|TRBJ2-7|TRBV2|-
TGTGCCAGCAGTGGACAGGGGCGATACGAGCAGTACTTC
CASSGQGRYEQYF
>TRBD1|TRBJ1-2|TRBV7-9|-
TGTGCCAGCAGCTGGACAGGCCCCGACTATGGCTACACCTTC
CASSWTGPDYGYTF
>-|TRBJ2-7|TRBV11-2|-
TGTGCCAGCAGCTTAACTGGCGGGAACGCCTACGAGCAGTACTTC
CASSLTGGNAYEQYF
>-|TRBJ1-2|TRBV6-1|-
TGTGCCAGCAGTGCTACGGGACACCTTGGGGGCTACACCTTC
CASSATGHLGGYTF
>TRBD2|TRBJ2-7|TRBV10-3|-
TGTGCCATCAGGGGGTTTAGCGGGGACTCCTACGAGCAGTACTTC
CAIRGFSGDSYEQYF
>TRBD1|TRBJ2-3|TRBV5-1|-
TGCGCCAGCAGCACATGGACAGGGGGAATCAGTAGCACAGATACGCAGTATTTT
CASSTWTGGISSTDTQYF
>-|TRBJ1-3|TRBV27|-
TGTGCCAGCAGTTTGGGCGTCTCTGGAAACACCATATATTTT
CASSLGVSGNTIYF
>-|TRBJ2-1|TRBV7-8|-
TGTGCCAGCAGCTTAGCCTCAGGTTACAATGAGCAGTTCTTC
CASSLASGYNEQFF
>-|TRBJ2-7|TRBV30|once
TGTGCCTGGGGCCCTGGACAGCTTCCCGAGCAGTACTTC
CAWGPGQLPEQYF
>-|TRBJ1-5|TRBV6-5|-
TGTGCCAGCAGTTACACGCGGTACGGCCAGCCCCAGCATTTT
CASSYTRYGQPQHF
>-|TRBJ2-7|TRBV30|-
TGTGCCTGGAGTGTACTACGCTACGAGCAGTACTTC
CAWSVLRYEQYF
>TRBD2|TRBJ2-1|TRBV6-6|-
TGTGCCAGCAAGGAGGGAGGGTTTTCCTACAATGAGCAGTTCTTC
CASKEGGFSYNEQFF
>TRBD2|TRBJ2-5|TRBV5-1|-
TGCGCCAGCAGCTTGGGACTAGCGGGAGAAGAGACCCAGTACTTC
CASSLGLAGEETQYF
>-|TRBJ1-4|TRBV5-1|-
TGCGCCAGCAGCTTGGGGGCAGGGGCTTTATTCACTAATGAAAAACTGTTTTTT
CASSLGAGALFTNEKLFF
>-|TRBJ2-5|TRBV18|-
TGTGCCAGCTCACCATCACAGGAAGAGACCCAGTACTTC
CASSPSQEETQYF
>TRBD1|TRBJ2-1|TRBV4-2|-
TGTGCCAGCAGCCAAGATTTGCCGACAGGGGCATACAATGAGCAGTTCTTC
CASSQDLPTGAYNEQFF
>TRBD2|TRBJ2-7|TRBV6-6|-
TGTGCCAGTAGAGCGGGAAACGAGCAGTACTTC
CASRAGNEQYF
>TRBD1|TRBJ1-4|TRBV9|-
TGTGCCAGCAGCGTATTCGGGACAGACAATGAAAAACTGTTTTTT
CASSVFGTDNEKLFF
>-|TRBJ1-1|TRBV11-2|-
TGTGCCAGCAGCTTAGCCGGACAACTTTCCACTGAAGCTTTCTTT
CASSLAGQLSTEAFF
>-|TRBJ1-3|TRBV6-1|few
TGTGCCAGCAGTGAAGCGCGCGGGGTGGGAGGAAACACCATATATTTT
CASSEARGVGGNTIYF
>-|TRBJ1-5|TRBV19|-
TGTGCCAGTAGTATAAATGGGGATGGAGGGCAGCCCCAGCATTTT
CASSINGDGGQPQHF
>TRBD1|TRBJ2-7|TRBV6-5|-
TGTGCCAGCAGCTCTTACAGGGGCACCTACGAGCAGTACTTC
CASSSYRGTYEQYF
>-|TRBJ1-2|TRBV7-9|-
TGTGCCAGCAGCTTCTCTCAGGGAAACTATGGCTACACCTTC
CASSFSQGNYGYTF
>-|TRBJ2-5|TRBV18|-
TGTGCCAGCTCACCAGGCAGCCAAGAGACCCAGTACTTC
CASSPGSQETQYF
>TRBD2|TRBJ2-1|TRBV27|-
TGTGCCAGCACCCCTAGCGGCTACAATGAGCAGTTCTTC
CASTPSGYNEQFF
>-|TRBJ1-4|TRBV30|-
TGTGCCTGGAGCGGGACAACTAATGAAAAACTGTTTTTT
CAWSGTTNEKLFF
>-|TRBJ2-5|TRBV30|-
TGTGCCTGGAGCCCGGGATTTCAAGAGACCCAGTACTTC
CAWSPGFQETQYF
>-|TRBJ2-2|TRBV5-1|-
TGCGCCAGCAGCTTGGTCCTCACCGGGGAGCTGTTTTTT
CASSLVLTGELFF
>TRBD1|TRBJ1-1|TRBV18|-
TGTGCCAGCTCACGGCAGGGGGCCGCTGAAGCTTTCTTT
CASSRQGAAEAFF
>TRBD1|TRBJ1-2|TRBV10-1|-
TGCGCCAGCAGTGATGGAGAGGGGGCCTATGATGGCTACACCTTC
CASSDGEGAYDGYTF
>TRBD1|TRBJ2-1|TRBV28|once
TGTGCCAGCTCCCGTGTCGGACAGGGGAATTACAATGAGCAGTTCTTC
CASSRVGQGNYNEQFF
>-|TRBJ1-5|TRBV29-1|-
TGCAGCGTTGGGGGGGGCCAGGGGAGCAATCAGCCCCAGCATTTT
CSVGGGQGSNQPQHF
>-|TRBJ2-7|TRBV30|once
TGTGCCTGGGGACTACCAACCTACGAGCAGTACTTC
CAWGLPTYEQYF
>-|TRBJ2-7|TRBV7-8|-
TGTGCCAGCAGCCCAGTCAACGAGCAGTACTTC
CASSPVNEQYF
>-|TRBJ1-2|TRBV5-4|-
TGTGCCAGCAGCTTGGAGGCGGGACCCTATGGCTACACCTTC
CASSLEAGPYGYTF
>TRBD2|TRBJ2-1|TRBV4-1|-
TGCGCCAGCAGCCAACCTATCGGGACTAGCGGACTAGAGCAGTTCTTC
CASSQPIGTSGLEQFF
>TRBD2|TRBJ2-3|TRBV13|-
TGTGCCAGCAGCTCCTTAGCGGGAGTAGGGAGGGATACGCAGTATTTT
CASSSLAGVGRDTQYF
>-|TRBJ2-1|TRBV18|-
TGTGCCAGCTCTGACCGGATGACTAGGGGTAACAATGAGCAGTTCTTC
CASSDRMTRGNNEQFF
>TRBD1|TRBJ2-3|TRBV29-1|-
TGCAGCGTTTCCCCGGGACAGGGATACGATACGCAGTATTTT
CSVSPGQGYDTQYF
>-|TRBJ2-7|TRBV9|-
TGTGCCAGCAGCGTAGCTACCACAGGCTACGAGCAGTACTTC
CASSVATTGYEQYF
>-|TRBJ2-7|TRBV7-2|-
TGTGCCAGCAGCTTATATCAGACTATCTACGAGCAGTACTTC
CASSLYQTIYEQYF
>TRBD1|TRBJ1-2|TRBV5-1|-
TGCGCCAGCAGCTTGGGGCAGGGGGGCTATGGCTACACCTTC
CASSLGQGGYGYTF
>-|TRBJ1-5|TRBV19|-
TGTGCCAGTAGTTCCTCAGGGGATCTTCAGCCCCAGCATTTT
CASSSSGDLQPQHF
>-|TRBJ1-2|TRBV19|-
TGTGCCAGTAGTACCTCCCGGACAGACTATGGCTACACCTTC
CASSTSRTDYGYTF
>-|TRBJ1-2|TRBV5-6|-
TGTGCCAGCAGCCCACTCGGGGTCGAGAAGATCTTC
CASSPLGVEKIF
>TRBD1|TRBJ1-1|TRBV6-5|-
TGTGCCAGCAGCTATCACAGGGGGGGCACTGAAGCTTTCTTT
CASSYHRGGTEAFF
>-|TRBJ2-1|TRBV4-1|once
TGCGCCAGCAGCCAAGTAAGCTCCTCCTACAATGAGCAGTTCTTC
CASSQVSSSYNEQFF
>-|TRBJ1-5|TRBV4-1|-
TGCGCCAGCAGCCACCGAACAGCAAATCAGCCCCAGCATTTT
CASSHRTANQPQHF
>-|TRBJ2-5|TRBV6-5|-
TGTGCCAGCAGTTACTCGTTGGCCCCAGGGGAGACCCAGTACTTC
CASSYSLAPGETQYF
>-|TRBJ2-1|TRBV4-2|-
TGTGCCAGCAGCCAAGCATCAGGACAGCCTTCCTACAATGAGCAGTTCTTC
CASSQASGQPSYNEQFF
>TRBD1|TRBJ2-3|TRBV5-4|-
TGTGCCAGCGGACAGGGCCCCACAGATACGCAGTATTTT
CASGQGPTDTQYF
>TRBD2|TRBJ2-7|TRBV5-1|-
TGCGCCAGCAGCTTGGCCCTGGCGGGAGGCTCCTACGAGCAGTACTTC
CASSLALAGGSYEQYF